Listed below are T cell receptor beta chains from one sample, sequenced in a study of T-cell reconstitution after alpha-beta-depleted transplantation in children. TCRdb re-derived calls from the PCR reads in MiXCR, one entry per CDR3 protein. The data contain about 980,000 distinct CDR3 sequences, around 30% of them seen just once; the ten biggest clones take up approximately 30%. Here the sequenced sample was PBMCs, mostly from graft donor cells, taken 360 days after TCRalphabeta/CD19-depleted stem cell transplant. These receptors originate from a boy less than two years old who had a stem cell transplant for SCID, so the T cells may come from the graft donor. Both conserved end residues are part of each CDR3. Each record gives: D gene, J gene, clone size, V gene, CDR3 protein, CDR3 DNA. The D gene is left open where the match is weak. Only part of the rows carry a size: once, few, many, or a class if the clone is expanded.

>-|TRBJ2-1|few|TRBV7-2
CASSLGQDPRNEQFF
TGTGCCAGCAGCCTAGGTCAGGACCCCCGCAATGAGCAGTTCTTC
>-|TRBJ2-1|many|TRBV5-1
CASSLVSSYNEQFF
TGCGCCAGCAGCTTGGTCAGCTCCTACAATGAGCAGTTCTTC
>TRBD1|TRBJ2-7|many|TRBV12-3/TRBV12-4
CASSLGTGGNEQYF
TGTGCCAGCAGCCTCGGGACAGGGGGCAACGAGCAGTACTTC
>-|TRBJ1-5|-|TRBV6-1
CASSDREVEQPQHF
TGTGCCAGCAGTGACCGGGAGGTCGAACAGCCCCAGCATTTT
>-|TRBJ2-3|-|TRBV20-1
CSARDRGQGTDTQYF
TGCAGTGCTAGAGATAGAGGGCAGGGCACAGATACGCAGTATTTT
>-|TRBJ2-1|-|TRBV20-1
CSAVGGRYRNEQFF
TGCAGTGCTGTGGGGGGGCGTTATAGGAATGAGCAGTTCTTC
>TRBD1|TRBJ2-3|-|TRBV20-1
CSAPPDRVPTDTQYF
TGCAGTGCCCCACCTGACAGGGTTCCCACAGATACGCAGTATTTT
>-|TRBJ2-1|few|TRBV7-2
CASSFQQTSPNEQFF
TGTGCCAGCAGCTTCCAACAGACTAGTCCCAATGAGCAGTTCTTC
>-|TRBJ2-5|few|TRBV4-1
CASSLRGAQPQETQYF
TGCGCCAGCAGCCTAAGGGGGGCACAGCCCCAAGAGACCCAGTACTTC
>-|TRBJ2-5|many|TRBV12-3/TRBV12-4
CASSLNGQETQYF
TGTGCCAGCAGTTTAAATGGCCAAGAGACCCAGTACTTC
>-|TRBJ2-3|few|TRBV7-3
CASSLTSVDTDTQYF
TGTGCCAGCAGCTTAACTAGCGTTGACACAGATACGCAGTATTTT
>-|TRBJ2-7|few|TRBV7-9
CASSYLAGALYEQYF
TGTGCCAGCAGTTACTTGGCAGGGGCTCTCTACGAGCAGTACTTC
>-|TRBJ2-3|many|TRBV7-2
CASSPRQSTDTQYF
TGTGCCAGCAGCCCGCGACAGAGCACAGATACGCAGTATTTT
>TRBD1|TRBJ2-5|many|TRBV24-1
CATSDLATGRETQYF
TGTGCCACCAGTGATTTAGCGACAGGGCGAGAGACCCAGTACTTC
>TRBD1|TRBJ1-6|-|TRBV20-1
CSARGQGGGNSPLHF
TGCAGTGCTAGGGGACAGGGGGGAGGTAATTCACCCCTCCACTTT
>-|TRBJ1-1|many|TRBV5-1
CASSLGGENTEAFF
TGCGCCAGCAGCTTGGGGGGGGAGAACACTGAAGCTTTCTTT
>TRBD2|TRBJ2-7|few|TRBV9
CASSPHGTSGSYEQYF
TGTGCCAGCAGCCCCCACGGGACTAGCGGATCCTACGAGCAGTACTTC
>-|TRBJ1-1|-|TRBV20-1
CSADSSDTEAFF
TGCAGTGCTGATTCATCGGACACTGAAGCTTTCTTT
>TRBD2|TRBJ2-7|-|TRBV15
CATRFGGGGEQYF
TGTGCCACCAGATTTGGGGGGGGAGGCGAGCAGTACTTC
>-|TRBJ2-7|-|TRBV27
CASSAEGLSSYEQYF
TGTGCCAGCAGCGCCGAGGGATTGAGCTCCTACGAGCAGTACTTC
>-|TRBJ1-3|-|TRBV28
CASSPGQISGNTIYF
TGTGCCAGCAGCCCCGGACAAATCTCTGGAAACACCATATATTTT
>-|TRBJ1-1|few|TRBV4-1
CASSQEGEVRVNTEAFF
TGCGCCAGCAGCCAAGAGGGTGAAGTTAGGGTGAACACTGAAGCTTTCTTT
>-|TRBJ1-5|-|TRBV12-3/TRBV12-4
CASSLAESQPQHF
TGTGCCAGCAGTTTAGCGGAAAGCCAGCCCCAGCATTTT
>TRBD2|TRBJ2-1|-|TRBV15
CATSTFPGRAKYNEQFF
TGTGCCACCAGCACCTTCCCAGGGAGGGCAAAGTACAATGAGCAGTTCTTC
>-|TRBJ2-3|-|TRBV5-1
CASSLEVSGTDTQYF
TGCGCCAGCAGCTTGGAGGTTAGCGGCACAGATACGCAGTATTTT
>-|TRBJ1-1|many|TRBV9
CASSVQGSTEAFF
TGTGCCAGCAGCGTCCAGGGGAGCACTGAAGCTTTCTTT
>-|TRBJ2-7|-|TRBV19
CATKGRGPAYEQYF
TGTGCCACCAAGGGACGCGGCCCCGCCTACGAGCAGTACTTC
>-|TRBJ2-5|-|TRBV4-3
CASSQDAIRIETQYF
TGCGCCAGCAGCCAAGATGCAATCAGAATAGAGACCCAGTACTTC
>-|TRBJ1-2|-|TRBV7-8
CASSHEGGDGYTF
TGTGCCAGCAGCCATGAAGGGGGGGATGGCTACACCTTC
>TRBD2|TRBJ2-1|few|TRBV5-1
CASSLGGLAGALYNEQFF
TGCGCCAGCAGCTTGGGGGGACTAGCGGGGGCCCTGTACAATGAGCAGTTCTTC
>-|TRBJ1-5|many|TRBV20-1
CSARDHEGLGPQHF
TGCAGTGCTAGAGATCATGAGGGGTTGGGGCCCCAGCATTTT
>-|TRBJ1-1|-|TRBV19
CASRNRIMNTEAFF
TGTGCCAGTAGAAACAGAATAATGAACACTGAAGCTTTCTTT
>-|TRBJ2-5|-|TRBV11-1
CASSSTGRHEETQYF
TGTGCCAGCAGCTCAACAGGGCGGCATGAAGAGACCCAGTACTTC
>TRBD1|TRBJ1-2|few|TRBV6-5
CASSRQGLYGYTF
TGTGCCAGCAGCAGACAGGGCCTCTATGGCTACACCTTC
>TRBD2|TRBJ2-3|-|TRBV12-3/TRBV12-4
CASSPAAGGYTQYF
TGTGCCAGCAGCCCAGCGGCGGGGGGTTATACGCAGTATTTT
>-|TRBJ1-1|-|TRBV2
CASSDGAMNTEAFF
TGTGCCAGCAGTGACGGGGCTATGAACACTGAAGCTTTCTTT